Sequencing of this TCR beta chain was carried out in a study of cytomegalovirus exposure and HLA in healthy donors. The PCR had 60 Vbeta and 13 Jbeta primers. TCRdb keeps only in-frame clones here, not all; method: immunoSEQ multiplex PCR. The sample holds about 210,000 clones, 75% to 90% seen once. CDR3 length: 15 residues. Trimming cost V 3 bases and J 9 bases, with 17 bases left between them. Germline-derived CDR1 and CDR2 are SGHAT and FQNNGV. The sequenced sample consisted of PBMCs. The TCR was taken from a woman in her 30s in good health and CMV-seronegative. The chain has TRBV11-2 and TRBJ1-4; possibly TRBD1 for D (6 bases). The CDR3 reads CASSLVAGDAKKLFF. The CDR3 DNA is TGTGCCAGCAGCTTGGTGGCAGGGGATGCGAAAAAACTGTTTTTT.